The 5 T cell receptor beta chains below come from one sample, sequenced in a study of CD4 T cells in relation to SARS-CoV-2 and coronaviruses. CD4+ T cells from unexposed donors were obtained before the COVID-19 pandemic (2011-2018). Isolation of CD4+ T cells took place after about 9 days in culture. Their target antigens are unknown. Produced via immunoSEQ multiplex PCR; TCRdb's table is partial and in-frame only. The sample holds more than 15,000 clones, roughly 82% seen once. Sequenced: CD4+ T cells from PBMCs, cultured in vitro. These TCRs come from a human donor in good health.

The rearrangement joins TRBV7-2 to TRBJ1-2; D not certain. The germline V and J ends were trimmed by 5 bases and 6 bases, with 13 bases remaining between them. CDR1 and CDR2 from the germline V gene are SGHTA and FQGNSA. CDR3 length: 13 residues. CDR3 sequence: CASSRTKENGYTF. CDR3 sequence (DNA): TGTGCCAGCAGCCGGACGAAAGAGAATGGCTACACCTTC.

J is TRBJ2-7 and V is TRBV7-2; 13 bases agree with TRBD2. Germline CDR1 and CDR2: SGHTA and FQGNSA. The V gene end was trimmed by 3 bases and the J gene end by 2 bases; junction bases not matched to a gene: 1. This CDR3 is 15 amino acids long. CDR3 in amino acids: CASSLTSGGTYEQYF. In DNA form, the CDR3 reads TGTGCCAGCAGCTTGACTAGCGGGGGGACCTACGAGCAGTACTTC.

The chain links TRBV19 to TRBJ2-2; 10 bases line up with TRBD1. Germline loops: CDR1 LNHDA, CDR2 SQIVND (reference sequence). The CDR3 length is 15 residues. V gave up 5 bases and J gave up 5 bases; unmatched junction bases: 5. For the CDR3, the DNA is TGTGCCAGTAGTTCCGGGACAGGGGTTACCGGGGAGCTGTTTTTT. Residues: CASSSGTGVTGELFF.

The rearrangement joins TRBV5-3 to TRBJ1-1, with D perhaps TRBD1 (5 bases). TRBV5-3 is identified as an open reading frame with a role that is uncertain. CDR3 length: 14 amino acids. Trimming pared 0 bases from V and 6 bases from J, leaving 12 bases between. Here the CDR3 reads CARSLGPGRSEAFF. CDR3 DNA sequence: TGTGCCAGAAGCTTGGGGCCAGGGAGATCTGAAGCTTTCTTT.

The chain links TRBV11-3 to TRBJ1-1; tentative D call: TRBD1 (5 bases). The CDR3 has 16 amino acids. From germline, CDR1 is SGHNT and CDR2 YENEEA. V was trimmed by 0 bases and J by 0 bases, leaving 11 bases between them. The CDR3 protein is CASSLEGGGMNTEAFF. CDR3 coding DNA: TGTGCCAGCAGCTTAGAGGGGGGAGGCATGAACACTGAAGCTTTCTTT. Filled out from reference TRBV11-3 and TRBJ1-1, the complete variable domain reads EAGVVQSPRYKIIEKKQPVAFWCNPISGHNTLYWYLQNLGQGPELLIRYENEEAVDDSQLPKDRFSAERLKGVDSTLKIQPAELGDSAVYLCASSLEGGGMNTEAFFGQGTRLTVV.